This T cell receptor beta chain was captured in a study of control samples from healthy donors and cancer patients. CDR1 and CDR2 (germline): SGHAT, FQNNGV. The CDR3 length is 16 residues. Trimming cost V 5 bases and J 4 bases; bases outside gene matches: 9. Produced via immunoSEQ multiplex PCR; TCRdb's table is partial and in-frame only. This table has roughly 400,000 clones, approximately 92% appearing once. Sequencing input: PBMCs. This TCR came from a man aged 35 to 55 with head and neck cancer. V usage is TRBV11-2 and J usage is TRBJ2-1, with TRBD2 matching 9 bases. This CDR3 reads CASSARLAVMYNEQFF. The DNA of the CDR3 is TGTGCCAGCAGCGCCCGACTAGCGGTCATGTACAATGAGCAGTTCTTC.